These T cell receptor beta chains were read from a single sample in a study of TIL therapy for anti-PD-1-resistant metastatic lung cancer. The repertoire was sequenced with immunoSEQ multiplex PCR; TCRdb's copy has only in-frame clones and lacks some. The table has just under 60,000 clones, 73% seen once. The sequences come from blood, collected at baseline. The origin of the receptors is a person aged 30 to 80 with non-small cell lung cancer. CDR3s include the opening cysteine and the closing phenylalanine or tryptophan. The order of the fields is V gene, CDR3 protein.

TRBV2	CASSMGQGYNEQFF
TRBV7-2	CASSPVEFSPLHF
TRBV7-9	CASSKSSTDTQYF
TRBV7-6	CASSLGGAGGQETQYF
TRBV9	CASSVVSSSEQYF
TRBV7-9	CATSGAGNTIYF
TRBV6-5	CASSPRQGPGELFF
TRBV11-2	CASSLWAGTGANIQYF
TRBV11-3	CASSRGGTSGFDEQFF
TRBV7-2	CASSLSGGSPLHF
TRBV27	CASSSRGLSNEKLFF
TRBV10-2	CASRAGNTEAFF
TRBV7-2	CASSFGQGGNTEAFF
TRBV18	CASSPPSREGRNEQFF
TRBV7-2	CASSLMVSSGGYTF
TRBV7-2	CASSLGWGEKGEKLFF
TRBV9	CASSAPLTGARVNTIYF
TRBV2	CASMRGGTQPQHF
TRBV7-2	CASSPGTAFGGYTF
TRBV7-9	CASSNIRGPAVDTGELFF
TRBV19	CASVTGNTEAFF
TRBV19	CATRGEKLFF
TRBV9	CASRQIQGYTEAFF
TRBV18	CASSPGRSYYEQYF
TRBV7-9	CASSLGQGRNIQYF
TRBV7-9	CASSFSGGNQPQHF
TRBV29-1	CSVANRGHDTEAFF
TRBV30	CAWSAGQGAREKLFF
TRBV2	CASSPTGPSGNTIYF
TRBV6-5	CASRHFTEAFF
TRBV5-6	CASIRTGGIYEQYF
TRBV5-4	CASSVQGGTEAFF
TRBV6-5	CATSGTSGRVDTQYF
TRBV7-9	CASSLWEGVGKKLFF
TRBV5-8	CASSLSRAVDTQYF
TRBV5-6	CASSLRGISTGTQYF
TRBV5-4	CASSYRLAGYNEQFF
TRBV10-2	CASSEFGASTDTQYF
TRBV27	CASREGGGSYNEQFF
TRBV19	CASSIMGGSGNIQYF
TRBV4-1	CASSQEGRGNNEQFF
TRBV19	CASSIGGSDTQYF
TRBV18	CASSPGSQHYEQYF
TRBV2	CASGSDTYNEQFF